The rows below give T cell receptor beta chains drawn from one sample of a study of blood T cell repertoires in COVID-19. Generated by immunoSEQ multiplex PCR, the TCRdb table keeps only in-frame clones and is missing some. The table lists some 200,000 clones, 65% to 90% of them singletons, with approximately 2.3% in the top ten. Specimen: peripheral blood. These receptor sequences come from a woman in her 70s with COVID-19, enrolled during active disease. The CDR3 runs from the conserved cysteine through the conserved F or W.

>TRBV5-4
CASSLALAGASDTQYF
>TRBV19
CASKAGEGNTIYF
>TRBV6-5
CASSFPTVGNQPQHF
>TRBV29-1
CSVASIAGSGETQYF
>TRBV7-6
CASSLSPGGSSYNSPLHF
>TRBV5-8
CASSLGQSNSPLHF
>TRBV7-3
CASSIGLAYEQYF
>TRBV11-2
CASSARGADPTDTQYF
>TRBV7-6
CASRETGRSEAFF
>TRBV10-3
CAISDNNEQFF
>TRBV11-3
CASSLGDRATDTQYF
>TRBV12-1
CASSFWRDRGAGYTF
>TRBV30
CAWSTGGYGYTF
>TRBV12-3/TRBV12-4
CASSFTAGGYTF